This TCR beta chain derives from a study of regulatory T cells (dated by TCRdb to the late 2010s). Regarding the complete study: The study compared T-cell receptor beta repertoires of sorted regulatory, conventional CD4+ and CD8+ T cells between CD3G-deficient patients and healthy controls. Summary of the overall study and its limitations: Hydrophobic residues at CDR3 positions 6 and 7 were enriched in conventional CD4+ T cells from CD3G-deficient patients, which suggests more self-reactive specificities. In patients, repertoires had restricted unique TRB V-J pairs and skewed V and J gene usage, with regulatory T cells showing the most marked changes.

Evidence of autoimmunity was present in all CD3G-deficient patients, and the autoimmunity was more severe in two of the patients. Patients were tested at ages ranging from 2 to 39 years, and reduced naive and increased memory CD4+ and CD8+ T-cell proportions were found in the patients. CD4+ cells were FACS-sorted into CD25-high CD127-low regulatory T cells and CD25-low CD127-high conventional CD4+ T cells. About six individuals with CD3G deficiency were included in the patient group. Patient samples and clinical data came from an international physician network spanning the United States, Europe and Asia. Peripheral blood mononuclear cells were isolated by Ficoll density separation. For the multiplex PCR, 52 forward TRBV primers and 13 reverse TRBJ primers were used, and amplification bias was corrected with both assay-based and computational methods. Within the immunoSEQ assay, multiplex PCR amplified rearranged TRB loci from genomic DNA. TRB amplicons were sequenced on an Illumina HiSeq platform. On the study's bioinformatics: Raw sequences were error-filtered and aligned to reference gene sequences by custom algorithms, then analyzed with the immunoSEQ online tools. Frequencies of productive and nonproductive TRB rearrangements were evaluated among both unique and total sequences. Assessment of potential self-reactivity relied on the hydrophobicity of positions 6 and 7 in the TRB CDR3, along with their amino acid composition. Group comparisons used t tests, Mann-Whitney tests or two-way ANOVA run in Prism software. TCRdb retrieved this table from immuneACCESS and kept in-frame rearrangements only. Not all clones are present; in checked studies, unresolved V genes account for under half, and no reason is known for the remainder. V and J calls and clone size are copied from that table; D and trimming were computed from the DNA. Across this sample there are tens of thousands of clones, with 88% seen only once. The ten largest clones capture approximately 1.4% of the sample.

As concerns this clone: Its antigen has not been determined. The sample holds no much larger clone one base away, and base qualities are not on file.

The germline V gene supplies CDR1 ENHRY and CDR2 SYGVKD. V was cut back by 3 bases and J by 7 bases, leaving a gap of 6 bases between them. The cysteine opens and the phenylalanine closes a CDR3 of 12 amino acids. Of the read, only the CDR3 DNA is kept; its 36 bases are in frame from base 1. The sequence joins TRBV10-3 to TRBJ2-2; no D segment can be confidently identified. The source material was conventional CD4+ T cells sorted from blood. The receptor's source is a child younger than 18 with CD3G deficiency. The nucleotide sequence is given as TGTGCCATCAGTGATTTCGGCGGGGAGCTGTTTTTT. The encoded protein is CAISDFGGELFF.